A selection of T cell receptor beta chains follows, all from one sample in a study of blood T cell repertoires in COVID-19. Assay used: immunoSEQ multiplex PCR; TCRdb lists only in-frame clones, some missing. The sample lists 200,000 or so clones; 88% were seen once. The sequenced sample was PBMCs or T cells enriched from blood (not recorded which). Receptors were obtained from a woman in her 30s who had recovered from COVID-19. Each CDR3 is given with its conserved first and last residue. D genes are given only for firm matches. Size tells how often a clone was seen (once, few, many) or the class of an expanded clone, and some rows leave it out.

V,length,size,D,J,CDR3,DNA
TRBV12-5,14,-,-,TRBJ2-1,CASGPGLSSNEQFF,TGTGCTAGTGGTCCGGGACTCAGCAGCAATGAGCAGTTCTTC
TRBV5-1,17,-,TRBD2,TRBJ2-3,CASSSFGTSGATDTQYF,TGCGCCAGCAGCTCCTTCGGGACTAGCGGGGCAACAGATACGCAGTATTTT
TRBV7-3,13,-,-,TRBJ2-7,CASSLTLAREQYF,TGTGCCAGCAGCTTAACTCTAGCCCGCGAGCAGTACTTC
TRBV24-1,16,few,TRBD1,TRBJ2-2,CATSDPDRGDTGELFF,TGTGCCACCAGTGATCCCGACAGGGGGGACACCGGGGAGCTGTTTTTT
TRBV27,15,-,-,TRBJ1-1,CASSFAAGLGTEAFF,TGTGCCAGCAGTTTCGCCGCAGGACTGGGGACTGAAGCTTTCTTT
TRBV19,15,-,TRBD1,TRBJ2-7,CASSIGQGIGYEQYF,TGTGCCAGTAGTATAGGACAGGGGATCGGCTACGAGCAGTACTTC
TRBV19,14,few,TRBD1,TRBJ2-5,CASGQGRMEETQYF,TGTGCCAGCGGACAGGGCAGGATGGAAGAGACCCAGTACTTC
TRBV3-1/TRBV3-2,15,-,TRBD1,TRBJ1-4,CASSRGQGYNEKLFF,TGTGCCAGCAGCCGAGGACAGGGCTATAATGAAAAACTGTTTTTT
TRBV7-2,15,-,-,TRBJ2-3,CASSSTSTSTDTQYF,TGTGCCAGCAGCAGCACTTCGACTAGCACAGATACGCAGTATTTT
TRBV4-3,18,-,-,TRBJ1-1,CASSPLGGKGEWGTEAFF,TGCGCCAGCAGCCCCCTTGGAGGGAAGGGAGAGTGGGGCACTGAAGCTTTCTTT
TRBV7-9,13,-,-,TRBJ1-3,CASSSQWRDTIYF,TGTGCCAGCAGCTCTCAGTGGAGGGACACCATATATTTT
TRBV27,14,-,-,TRBJ1-1,CASSSFTGNTEAFF,TGTGCCAGCAGTTCATTTACAGGAAACACTGAAGCTTTCTTT
TRBV19,15,-,-,TRBJ2-1,CASNISESSYNEQFF,TGTGCCAGTAATATAAGCGAGAGCTCCTACAATGAGCAGTTCTTC
TRBV5-1,15,-,TRBD1,TRBJ1-2,CASSFLGQQTYGYTF,TGCGCCAGCAGCTTTTTGGGACAGCAGACCTATGGCTACACCTTC
TRBV19,15,-,-,TRBJ1-3,CASSIGGGVGNTIYF,TGTGCCAGTAGTATCGGCGGGGGTGTTGGAAACACCATATATTTT
TRBV5-6,14,once,-,TRBJ2-3,CASSLYRRPDTQYF,TGTGCCAGCAGCTTGTATAGGCGGCCGGATACGCAGTATTTT
TRBV5-1,13,-,-,TRBJ1-1,CASSSAGLTEAFF,TGCGCCAGCAGCTCGGCGGGGCTCACTGAAGCTTTCTTT
TRBV9,17,-,TRBD1,TRBJ1-2,CASSRGTAVGGTYGYTF,TGTGCCAGCAGCCGTGGGACAGCCGTTGGAGGGACCTATGGCTACACCTTC
TRBV7-9,14,-,TRBD1,TRBJ2-2,CASSGTVNTGELFF,TGTGCCAGCAGTGGGACAGTGAACACCGGGGAGCTGTTTTTT
TRBV19,15,-,-,TRBJ1-5,CASSTTRVSNQPQHF,TGTGCCAGTAGTACCACTAGGGTTAGCAATCAGCCCCAGCATTTT
TRBV5-1,15,-,TRBD1,TRBJ1-5,CASSLTGAVTQPQHF,TGCGCCAGCAGCTTAACAGGGGCGGTGACTCAGCCCCAGCATTTT
TRBV6-2/TRBV6-3,15,once,TRBD2,TRBJ2-3,CASSYQAGGSDTQYF,TGTGCCAGCAGTTATCAAGCGGGGGGGTCAGATACGCAGTATTTT
TRBV2,16,-,-,TRBJ1-6,CASSALGAGGNSPLHF,TGTGCCAGCAGCGCCCTAGGAGCGGGGGGTAATTCACCCCTCCACTTT
TRBV3-1/TRBV3-2,12,-,-,TRBJ1-2,CASSQDQGLNTF,TGTGCCAGCAGCCAAGATCAGGGTCTGAACACCTTC
TRBV6-5,14,-,-,TRBJ1-5,CASRQREGNQPQHF,TGTGCCAGCAGACAGAGGGAGGGCAATCAGCCCCAGCATTTT
TRBV7-9,15,-,TRBD2,TRBJ2-4,CASSLVLAGKNIQYF,TGTGCCAGCAGCTTGGTCCTAGCGGGAAAAAACATTCAGTACTTC
TRBV4-3,16,-,TRBD1,TRBJ1-2,CASSQDRTGTNYGYTF,TGCGCCAGCAGCCAAGATCGGACAGGGACTAACTATGGCTACACCTTC
TRBV4-2,17,few,-,TRBJ2-1,CASSLSRGSSSYNEQFF,TGTGCCAGCAGCCTCAGCCGGGGGTCTAGCTCCTACAATGAGCAGTTCTTC
TRBV6-5,12,-,-,TRBJ1-2,CASSSPGYGYTF,TGTGCCAGCAGTTCCCCAGGCTATGGCTACACCTTC
TRBV4-2,15,-,-,TRBJ1-4,CASSHPGQINEKLFF,TGTGCCAGCAGCCACCCGGGACAAATTAATGAAAAACTGTTTTTT
TRBV7-9,17,-,-,TRBJ1-1,CASSSPGDGGFGTEAFF,TGTGCCAGCAGCTCCCCTGGGGACGGGGGATTTGGCACTGAAGCTTTCTTT
TRBV18,13,-,-,TRBJ2-7,CASSQTRRYEQYF,TGTGCCAGCTCACAAACGAGGAGGTACGAGCAGTACTTC
TRBV6-6,15,-,TRBD1,TRBJ1-1,CASSYSRTGGGRAFF,TGTGCCAGCAGTTACTCGCGGACAGGGGGTGGGCGAGCTTTCTTT
TRBV11-2,16,once,TRBD2,TRBJ2-3,CASSERTSGGPDTQYF,TGTGCCAGCAGCGAGCGGACTAGCGGGGGACCAGATACGCAGTATTTT
TRBV7-6,13,-,-,TRBJ2-1,CASSLRGGNEQFF,TGTGCCAGCAGCTTAAGAGGAGGGAATGAGCAGTTCTTC
TRBV9,15,once,-,TRBJ2-7,CASSPRPGHRYEQYF,TGTGCCAGCAGCCCCCGGCCGGGACACCGCTACGAGCAGTACTTC
TRBV13,16,-,TRBD1,TRBJ2-5,CASSCRDRGLKETQYF,TGTGCCAGCAGCTGCCGGGACAGGGGCCTCAAAGAGACCCAGTACTTC
TRBV7-9,16,-,-,TRBJ2-6,CASSLFGGSGANVLTF,TGTGCCAGCAGCTTATTCGGAGGGTCTGGGGCCAACGTCCTGACTTTC
TRBV6-5,13,-,TRBD1,TRBJ1-1,CASQGQTETEAFF,TGTGCCAGCCAGGGACAGACGGAGACTGAAGCTTTCTTT
TRBV19,13,-,-,TRBJ1-5,CASLPNEGQPQHF,TGTGCCAGTTTACCCAATGAGGGTCAGCCCCAGCATTTT
TRBV6-6,16,-,TRBD2,TRBJ2-3,CASSYPGLPSTDTQYF,TGTGCCAGCAGTTACCCGGGACTACCTAGCACAGATACGCAGTATTTT
TRBV5-6,15,-,TRBD1,TRBJ2-1,CASSLVGGAVNEQFF,TGTGCCAGCAGCTTGGTAGGGGGCGCCGTGAATGAGCAGTTCTTC
TRBV4-1,15,-,-,TRBJ2-7,CASSQVPTASYEQYF,TGCGCCAGCAGCCAAGTCCCGACAGCCTCCTACGAGCAGTACTTC
TRBV25-1,14,-,-,TRBJ1-6,CASTNRVDNSPLHF,TGTGCCAGCACGAACAGGGTGGACAATTCACCCCTCCACTTT
TRBV5-8,13,-,-,TRBJ1-4,CASSFGQDEKLFF,TGTGCCAGCAGCTTCGGACAAGACGAAAAACTGTTTTTT
TRBV19,18,once,TRBD1,TRBJ1-4,CASSTPYEPGQGNEKLFF,TGTGCCAGTAGTACACCATATGAGCCGGGACAGGGTAATGAAAAACTGTTTTTT
TRBV2,14,-,-,TRBJ1-3,CASSEQANGNTIYF,TGTGCCAGCAGTGAGCAGGCTAACGGAAACACCATATATTTT
TRBV11-2,12,-,-,TRBJ1-6,CASSGGGSPLHF,TGTGCCAGCAGCGGGGGGGGATCACCCCTCCACTTT